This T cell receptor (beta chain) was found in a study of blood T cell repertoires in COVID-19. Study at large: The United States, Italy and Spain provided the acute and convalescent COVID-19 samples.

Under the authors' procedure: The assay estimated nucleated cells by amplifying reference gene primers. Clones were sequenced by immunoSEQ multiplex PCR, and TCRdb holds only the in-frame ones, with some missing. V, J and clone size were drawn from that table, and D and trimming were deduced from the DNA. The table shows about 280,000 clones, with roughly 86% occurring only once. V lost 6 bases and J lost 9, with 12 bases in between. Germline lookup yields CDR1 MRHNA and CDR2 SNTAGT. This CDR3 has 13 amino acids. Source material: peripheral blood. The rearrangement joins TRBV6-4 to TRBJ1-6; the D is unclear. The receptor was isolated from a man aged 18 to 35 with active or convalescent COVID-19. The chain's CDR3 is CASSREGGSPLHF. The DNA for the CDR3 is TGTGCCAGCAGCCGGGAGGGAGGTTCACCCCTCCACTTT.